The present T cell receptor beta chain was sequenced within a study of blood T cells in healthy people across ages. As for the study in general: The capture of about one barcoded beta molecule per two T cells was achieved by template switching.

Combining a sample-barcoded 5' primer with a J-beta primer mix, a second PCR ran for about 7 to 12 cycles. Every cDNA molecule carried a tag from a template-switch adaptor bearing 12 random nucleotides. Using its own MiXCR run on the 5' RACE reads, TCRdb lists one record per CDR3 protein. The table includes about 1.5 million distinct CDR3 sequences, less than 45% detected once. Researchers collected approximately 9.5 milliliters of peripheral blood from every single donor. The receptor comes from a woman aged 18-29 years in good health. Material: blood.

In DNA form, the CDR3 reads TGTGCCAGCAGCACTAGGGGGAACAATGAGCAGTTCTTC. It codes for CASSTRGNNEQFF. The chain combines TRBV6-2 or TRBV6-3 with TRBJ2-1, with a tentative D call TRBD1 (6 bases). Looked up from germline, CDR1 is MNHEY and CDR2 is SVGEGT. Trimming took off 6 bases at V and 5 bases at J, with 11 bases between the two ends. This CDR3 is 13 amino acids long.